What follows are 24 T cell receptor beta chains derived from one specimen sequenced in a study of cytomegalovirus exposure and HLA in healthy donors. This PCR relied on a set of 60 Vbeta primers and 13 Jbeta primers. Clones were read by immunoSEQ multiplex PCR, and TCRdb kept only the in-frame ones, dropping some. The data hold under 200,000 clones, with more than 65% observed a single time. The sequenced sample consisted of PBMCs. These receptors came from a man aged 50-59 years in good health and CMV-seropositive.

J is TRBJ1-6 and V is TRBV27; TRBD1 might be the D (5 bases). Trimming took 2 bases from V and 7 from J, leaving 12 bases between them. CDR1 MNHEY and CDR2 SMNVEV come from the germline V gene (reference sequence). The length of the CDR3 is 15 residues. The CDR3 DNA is TGTGCCAGCAGTTTACAGGGAAAGGGGAATTCACCCCTCCACTTT. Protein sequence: CASSLQGKGNSPLHF.

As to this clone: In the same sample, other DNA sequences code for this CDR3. The chain's CDR3 is CASSITGDYGYTF. The CDR3 DNA reads TGTGCCAGTAGTATTACAGGGGACTATGGCTACACCTTC. V usage is TRBV19 and J usage is TRBJ1-2; 7 nucleotides line up with TRBD1. Germline CDR1 and CDR2: LNHDA and SQIVND (reference sequence). Losses at the gene ends were 3 bases for V and 3 bases for J; bases not matched to a gene: 1. This CDR3 has 13 amino acids.

The CDR3 DNA reads TGTGCCACCAAACCGGGACTAGCGGGAGGGCCTAGCACAGATACGCAGTATTTT. Protein sequence: CATKPGLAGGPSTDTQYF. The chain uses TRBV19 and TRBJ2-3, with 16 bases identical to TRBD2. CDR1 and CDR2 from the germline V gene are LNHDA and SQIVND (reference sequence). The trim removed 10 bases at V and 0 bases at J, leaving 10 bases unmatched. The CDR3 spans 18 residues.

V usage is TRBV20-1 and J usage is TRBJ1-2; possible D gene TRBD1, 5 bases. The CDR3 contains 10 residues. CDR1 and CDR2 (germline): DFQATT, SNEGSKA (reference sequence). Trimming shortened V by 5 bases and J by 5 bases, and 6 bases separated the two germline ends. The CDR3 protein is CSASGYGYTF. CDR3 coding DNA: TGCAGTGCTTCAGGGTATGGCTACACCTTC.

CDR3 amino acids: CASSRGGSGNTIYF. The CDR3 nucleotides read TGCGCCAGCAGCCGCGGGGGTTCTGGAAACACCATATATTTT. The genes are TRBV10-1 and TRBJ1-3, with D tentatively TRBD1 (5 bases). The CDR3 extends over 14 amino acids. The germline CDR1 and CDR2 sequences are WNHNN and SYGVQD (reference sequence). V was cut by 6 bases and J by 1 base, with 10 bases left in between.

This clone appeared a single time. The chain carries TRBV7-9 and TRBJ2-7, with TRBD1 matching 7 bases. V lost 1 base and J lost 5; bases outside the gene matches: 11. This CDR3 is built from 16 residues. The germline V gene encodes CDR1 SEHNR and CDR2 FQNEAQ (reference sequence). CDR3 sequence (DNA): TGTGCCAGCAGCTTAGATCGCCAGGGGGTTTCCCACGAGCAGTACTTC. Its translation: CASSLDRQGVSHEQYF.

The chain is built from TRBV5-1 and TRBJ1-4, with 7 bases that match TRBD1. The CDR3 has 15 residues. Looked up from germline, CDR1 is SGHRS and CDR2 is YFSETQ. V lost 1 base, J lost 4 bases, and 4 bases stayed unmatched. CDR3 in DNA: TGCGCCAGCAGCTTGCGGGACAGCGATAATGAAAAACTGTTTTTT. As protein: CASSLRDSDNEKLFF.

The CDR3 DNA reads TGTGCCAGCAGTCTCACCGGGACAGGGGGTGGCTACACCTTC. It codes for CASSLTGTGGGYTF. The J gene is TRBJ1-2, the V gene TRBV28; 11 positions agree with TRBD1. The V gene's germline CDR1 is MDHEN and CDR2 SYDVKM. The CDR3 is 14 residues long. Trimming took 5 bases from V and 7 from J; bases not matched to a gene: 6.

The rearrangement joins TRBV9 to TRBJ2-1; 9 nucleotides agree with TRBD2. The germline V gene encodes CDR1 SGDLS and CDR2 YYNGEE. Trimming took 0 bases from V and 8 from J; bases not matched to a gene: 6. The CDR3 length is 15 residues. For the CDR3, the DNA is TGTGCCAGCAGCGTAGCGGGACTAGCCGAGGATGAGCAGTTCTTC. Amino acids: CASSVAGLAEDEQFF.

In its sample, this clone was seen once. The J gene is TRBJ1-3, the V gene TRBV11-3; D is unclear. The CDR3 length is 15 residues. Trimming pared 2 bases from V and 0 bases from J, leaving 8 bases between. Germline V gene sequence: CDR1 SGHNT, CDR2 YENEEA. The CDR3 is CASSLTRNSGNTIYF. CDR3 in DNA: TGTGCCAGCAGCTTAACGCGCAACTCTGGAAACACCATATATTTT.

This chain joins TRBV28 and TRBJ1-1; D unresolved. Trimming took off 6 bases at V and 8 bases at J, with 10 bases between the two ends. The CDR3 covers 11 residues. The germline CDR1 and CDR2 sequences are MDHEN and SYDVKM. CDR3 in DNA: TGTGCCAGCAGATCCCCCTTAGAAGCTTTCTTT. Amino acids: CASRSPLEAFF. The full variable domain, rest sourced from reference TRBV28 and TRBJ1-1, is DVKVTQSSRYLVKRTGEKVFLECVQDMDHENMFWYRQDPGLGLRLIYFSYDVKMKEKGDIPEGYSVSREKKERFSLILESASTNQTSMYLCASRSPLEAFFGQGTRLTVV.

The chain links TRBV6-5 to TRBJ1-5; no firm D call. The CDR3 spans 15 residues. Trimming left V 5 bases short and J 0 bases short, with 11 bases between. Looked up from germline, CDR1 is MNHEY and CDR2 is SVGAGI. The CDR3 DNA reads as TGTGCCAGCAGTGGACTGGCCGATAGCAATCAGCCCCAGCATTTT. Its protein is CASSGLADSNQPQHF.

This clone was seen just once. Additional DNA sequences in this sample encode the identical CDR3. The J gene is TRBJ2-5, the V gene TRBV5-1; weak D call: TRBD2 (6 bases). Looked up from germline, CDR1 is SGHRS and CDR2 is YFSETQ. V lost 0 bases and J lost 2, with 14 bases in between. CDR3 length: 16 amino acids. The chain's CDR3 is CASSLGGRGTQETQYF. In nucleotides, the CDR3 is TGCGCCAGCAGCTTGGGAGGTCGGGGGACTCAAGAGACCCAGTACTTC.

This chain's CDR3 is CASSPYTGVEQYF. The CDR3 DNA reads TGTGCCAGCAGCCCCTACACAGGGGTTGAGCAGTACTTC. The chain links TRBV11-2 to TRBJ2-7, with 7 bases lining up with TRBD1. Losses at the gene ends were 5 bases for V and 7 bases for J; bases not matched to a gene: 8. Germline V lookup: CDR1 SGHAT, CDR2 FQNNGV. This CDR3 spans 13 amino acids.

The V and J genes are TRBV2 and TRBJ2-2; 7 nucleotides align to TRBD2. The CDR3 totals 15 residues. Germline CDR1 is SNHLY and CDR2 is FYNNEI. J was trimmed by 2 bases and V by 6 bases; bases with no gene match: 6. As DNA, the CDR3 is TGTGCCAGCAGACCCCGGGGGGTCAACACCGGGGAGCTGTTTTTT. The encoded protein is CASRPRGVNTGELFF.

The CDR3 sequence: CASSQEPSGGIQETQYF. CDR3 coding DNA: TGCGCCAGCAGCCAAGAACCTAGCGGGGGGATCCAAGAGACCCAGTACTTC. The J gene is TRBJ2-5, the V gene TRBV4-1; 11 bases match TRBD2. After removal of 0 bases from V and 1 base from J, the junction contained 4 bases not matched to a gene. Germline loops: CDR1 MGHRA, CDR2 YSYEKL. The CDR3 spans 17 residues.

CDR3 in DNA: TGCAGTGGCAGCGCTAATGAAAAACTGTTTTTT. This sequence encodes CSGSANEKLFF. The chain employs TRBV20-1 and TRBJ1-4; the D is unclear. V dropped 7 bases and J dropped 3 bases, with 6 bases sitting between them. This CDR3 is built from 11 residues. Germline V gene data show CDR1 as DFQATT and CDR2 as SNEGSKA (reference sequence).

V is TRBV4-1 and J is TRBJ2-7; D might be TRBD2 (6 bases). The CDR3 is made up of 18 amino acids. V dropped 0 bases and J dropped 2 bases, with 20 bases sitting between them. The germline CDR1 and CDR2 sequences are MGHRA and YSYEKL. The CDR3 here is CASSQDETGDPNPYEQYF. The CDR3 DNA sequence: TGCGCCAGCAGCCAAGATGAGACGGGGGATCCGAACCCCTACGAGCAGTACTTC.

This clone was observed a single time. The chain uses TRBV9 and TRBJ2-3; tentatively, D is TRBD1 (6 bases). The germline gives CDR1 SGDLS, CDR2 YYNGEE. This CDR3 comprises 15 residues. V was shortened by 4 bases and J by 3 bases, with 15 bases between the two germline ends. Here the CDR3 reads CASSPRGSRTDTQYF. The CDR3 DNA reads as TGTGCCAGCAGCCCGAGGGGGAGTAGGACAGATACGCAGTATTTT.

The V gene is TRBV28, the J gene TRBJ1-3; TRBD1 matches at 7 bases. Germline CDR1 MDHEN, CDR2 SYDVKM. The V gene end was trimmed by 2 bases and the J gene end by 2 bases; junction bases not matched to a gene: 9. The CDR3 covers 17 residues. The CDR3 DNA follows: TGTGCCAGCAGTTTAGCTGCCGGGACAGCGACTGGAAACACCATATATTTT. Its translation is CASSLAAGTATGNTIYF.

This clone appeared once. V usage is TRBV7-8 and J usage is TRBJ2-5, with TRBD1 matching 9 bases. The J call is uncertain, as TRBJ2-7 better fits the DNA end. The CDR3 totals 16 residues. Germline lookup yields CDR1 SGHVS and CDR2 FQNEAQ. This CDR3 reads CASSLESGQGSYEQYF. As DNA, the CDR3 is TGTGCCAGCAGCTTAGAATCGGGACAGGGCTCCTACGAGCAGTACTTC.

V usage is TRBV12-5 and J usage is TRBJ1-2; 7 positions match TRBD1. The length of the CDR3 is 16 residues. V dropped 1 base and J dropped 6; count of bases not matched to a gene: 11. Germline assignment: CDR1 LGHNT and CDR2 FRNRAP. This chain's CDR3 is CASGLGQGGGRNGYTF. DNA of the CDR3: TGTGCTAGTGGTTTGGGACAGGGTGGGGGCAGAAATGGCTACACCTTC.

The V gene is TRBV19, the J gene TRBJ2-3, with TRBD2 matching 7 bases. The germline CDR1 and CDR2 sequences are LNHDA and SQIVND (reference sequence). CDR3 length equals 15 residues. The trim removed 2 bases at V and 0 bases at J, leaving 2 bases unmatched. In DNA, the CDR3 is TGTGCCAGTAGTATACTAGCGGATAGCACAGATACGCAGTATTTT. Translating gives CASSILADSTDTQYF.

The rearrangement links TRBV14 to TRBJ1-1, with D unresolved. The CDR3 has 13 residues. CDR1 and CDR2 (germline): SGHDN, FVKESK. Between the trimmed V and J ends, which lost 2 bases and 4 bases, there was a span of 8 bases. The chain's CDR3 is CASSQQTTTEAFF. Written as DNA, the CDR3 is TGTGCCAGCAGCCAACAGACTACCACTGAAGCTTTCTTT.